Many counts were recorded for the clone carrying this T cell receptor beta chain. Its antigen is currently unknown. This entry is derived from a study of T cells in Graves' hyperthyroidism and ophthalmopathy. This CDR3 has 14 residues. Trimming cost V 5 bases and J 3 bases, with 14 bases left between them. Germline V gene sequence: CDR1 SEHNR, CDR2 FQNEAQ (reference sequence). RNA transcripts yielded amplified TCR beta CDR3 regions. The HTBI primer set served for first-round RT-PCR of the TCR CDR3. TCRdb passed the multiplex PCR reads through MiXCR, listing each CDR3 protein once. Of about 420,000 distinct CDR3 sequences in the sample, about 15% were seen once. Patients counted as stable if ophthalmopathy did not develop within 18 months. General study results and limits: Stable hyperthyroidism was separated from ophthalmopathy by a model based on 13 V-J features. Most clonotypes expanded in thyroid above 0.001 were likewise present in blood.

The genes are TRBV7-9 and TRBJ2-7; possibly TRBD2 for D (6 bases). Source material: blood. The sequence was collected from a young woman with Graves' hyperthyroidism. CDR3 in DNA: TGTGCCAGCAGCCCCGTGGGGGGAAACTACGAGCAGTACTTC. Protein product: CASSPVGGNYEQYF.